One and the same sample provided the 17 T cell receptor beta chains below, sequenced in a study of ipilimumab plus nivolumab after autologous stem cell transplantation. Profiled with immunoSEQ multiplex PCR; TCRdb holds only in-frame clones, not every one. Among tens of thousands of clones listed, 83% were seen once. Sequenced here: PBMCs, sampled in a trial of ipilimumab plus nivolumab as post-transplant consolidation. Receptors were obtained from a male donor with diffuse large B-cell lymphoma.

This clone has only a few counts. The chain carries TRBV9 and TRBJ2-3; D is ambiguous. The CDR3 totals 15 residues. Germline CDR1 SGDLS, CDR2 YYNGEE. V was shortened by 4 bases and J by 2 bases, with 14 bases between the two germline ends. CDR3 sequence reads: CASSSPGLTTDTQYF. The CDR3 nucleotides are TGTGCCAGCAGCTCCCCTGGTTTGACCACAGATACGCAGTATTTT.

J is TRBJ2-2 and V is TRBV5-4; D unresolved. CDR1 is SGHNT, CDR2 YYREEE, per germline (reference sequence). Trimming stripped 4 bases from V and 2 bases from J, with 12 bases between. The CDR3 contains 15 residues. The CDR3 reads CASSDPRINTGELFF. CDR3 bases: TGTGCCAGCAGCGATCCCCGCATTAACACCGGGGAGCTGTTTTTT.

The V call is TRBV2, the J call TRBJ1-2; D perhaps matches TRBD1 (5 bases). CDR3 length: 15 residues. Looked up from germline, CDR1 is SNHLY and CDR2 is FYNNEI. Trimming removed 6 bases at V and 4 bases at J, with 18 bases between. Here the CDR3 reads CASSRTRVGPYGYTF. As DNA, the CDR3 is TGTGCCAGCAGCAGAACAAGGGTGGGGCCCTATGGCTACACCTTC.

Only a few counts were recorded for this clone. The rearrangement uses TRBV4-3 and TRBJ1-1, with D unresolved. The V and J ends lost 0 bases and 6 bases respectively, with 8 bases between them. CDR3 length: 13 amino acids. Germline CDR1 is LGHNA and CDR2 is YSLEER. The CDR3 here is CASSQDARAEAFF. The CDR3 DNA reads TGCGCCAGCAGCCAAGACGCGAGGGCTGAAGCTTTCTTT.

The CDR3 here is CASREPGQLNTEAFF. The CDR3 DNA follows: TGTGCCAGCAGAGAACCGGGACAGTTGAACACTGAAGCTTTCTTT. The rearrangement links TRBV27 to TRBJ1-1; 7 bases match TRBD1. Trimming cost V 6 bases and J 0 bases; bases outside gene matches: 7. The CDR3 consists of 15 residues. Germline loops: CDR1 MNHEY, CDR2 SMNVEV (reference sequence).

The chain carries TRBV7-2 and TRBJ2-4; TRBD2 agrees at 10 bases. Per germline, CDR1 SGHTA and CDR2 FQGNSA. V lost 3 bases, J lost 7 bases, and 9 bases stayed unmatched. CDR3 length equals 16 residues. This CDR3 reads CASSFAPTSGRNIQYF. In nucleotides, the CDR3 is TGTGCCAGCAGCTTTGCCCCGACTAGCGGGCGGAACATTCAGTACTTC.

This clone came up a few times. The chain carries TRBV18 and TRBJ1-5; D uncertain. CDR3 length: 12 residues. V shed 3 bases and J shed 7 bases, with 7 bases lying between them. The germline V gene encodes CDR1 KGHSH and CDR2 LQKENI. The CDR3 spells CASSPDGQPQHF. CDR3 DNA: TGTGCCAGCTCACCGGACGGACAGCCCCAGCATTTT.

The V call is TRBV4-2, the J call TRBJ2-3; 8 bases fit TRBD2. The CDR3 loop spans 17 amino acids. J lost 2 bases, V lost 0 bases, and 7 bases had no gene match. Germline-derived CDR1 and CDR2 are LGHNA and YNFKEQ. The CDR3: CASSQDGSGGITDTQYF. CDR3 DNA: TGTGCCAGCAGCCAAGATGGCAGCGGGGGAATCACAGATACGCAGTATTTT.

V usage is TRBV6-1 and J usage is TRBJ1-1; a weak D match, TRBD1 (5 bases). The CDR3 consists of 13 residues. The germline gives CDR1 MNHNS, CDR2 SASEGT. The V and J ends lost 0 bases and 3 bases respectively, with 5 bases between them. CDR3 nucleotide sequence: TGTGCCAGCAGTGAAGCGGGGGACACTGAAGCTTTCTTT. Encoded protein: CASSEAGDTEAFF.

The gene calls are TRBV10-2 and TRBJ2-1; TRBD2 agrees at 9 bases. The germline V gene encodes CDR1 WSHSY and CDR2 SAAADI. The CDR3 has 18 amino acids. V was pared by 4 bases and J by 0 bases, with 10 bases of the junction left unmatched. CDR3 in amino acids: CASSVPTPSGASYNEQFF. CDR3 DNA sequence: TGCGCCAGCAGTGTCCCCACCCCTAGCGGGGCCTCCTACAATGAGCAGTTCTTC.

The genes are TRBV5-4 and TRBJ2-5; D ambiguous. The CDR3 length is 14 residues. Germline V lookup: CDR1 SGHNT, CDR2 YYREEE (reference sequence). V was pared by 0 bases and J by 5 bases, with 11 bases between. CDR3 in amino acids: CASSLDGGRETQYF. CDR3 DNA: TGTGCCAGCAGCTTGGACGGCGGACGGGAGACCCAGTACTTC. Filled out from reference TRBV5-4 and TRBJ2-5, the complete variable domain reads ETGVTQSPTHLIKTRGQQVTLRCSSQSGHNTVSWYQQALGQGPQFIFQYYREEENGRGNFPPRFSGLQFPNYSSELNVNALELDDSALYLCASSLDGGRETQYFGPGTRLLVL.

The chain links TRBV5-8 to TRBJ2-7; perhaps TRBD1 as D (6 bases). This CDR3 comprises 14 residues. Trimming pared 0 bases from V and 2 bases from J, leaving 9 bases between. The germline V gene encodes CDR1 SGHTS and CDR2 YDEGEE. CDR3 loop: CASSLVQGPYEQYF. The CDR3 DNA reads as TGTGCCAGCAGCTTGGTACAGGGTCCCTACGAGCAGTACTTC.

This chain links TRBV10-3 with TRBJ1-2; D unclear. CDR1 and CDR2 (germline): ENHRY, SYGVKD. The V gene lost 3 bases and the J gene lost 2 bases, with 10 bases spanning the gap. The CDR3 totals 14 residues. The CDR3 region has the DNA TGTGCCATCAGTGAATTAGGAGACAACTATGGCTACACCTTC. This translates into CAISELGDNYGYTF.

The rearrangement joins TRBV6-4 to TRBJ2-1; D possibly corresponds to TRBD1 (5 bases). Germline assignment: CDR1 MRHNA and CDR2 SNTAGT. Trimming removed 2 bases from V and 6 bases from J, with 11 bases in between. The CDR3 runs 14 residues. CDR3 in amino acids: CASSDTRQGNEQFF. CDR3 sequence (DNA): TGTGCCAGCAGTGACACCCGGCAGGGCAATGAGCAGTTCTTC.

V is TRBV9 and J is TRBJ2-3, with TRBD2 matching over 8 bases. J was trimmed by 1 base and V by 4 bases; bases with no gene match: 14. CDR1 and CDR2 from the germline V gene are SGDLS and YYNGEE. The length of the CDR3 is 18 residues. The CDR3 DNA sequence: TGTGCCAGCAGCCCGGCCGGGGGCGGGGGGTTCCGCACAGATACGCAGTATTTT. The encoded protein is CASSPAGGGGFRTDTQYF.

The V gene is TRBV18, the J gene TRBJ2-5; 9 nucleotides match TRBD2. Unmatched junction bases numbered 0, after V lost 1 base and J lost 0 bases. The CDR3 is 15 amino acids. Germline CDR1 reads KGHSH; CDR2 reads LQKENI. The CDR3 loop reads CASSPQRGDQETQYF. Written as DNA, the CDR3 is TGTGCCAGCTCACCACAGCGGGGGGACCAAGAGACCCAGTACTTC.

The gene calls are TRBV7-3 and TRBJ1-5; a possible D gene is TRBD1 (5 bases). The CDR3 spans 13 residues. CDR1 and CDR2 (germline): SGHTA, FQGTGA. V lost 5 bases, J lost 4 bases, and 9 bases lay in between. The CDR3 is CASSPGANQPQHF. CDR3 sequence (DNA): TGTGCCAGCAGCCCCGGGGCGAATCAGCCCCAGCATTTT.